These 32 T cell receptor beta chains originate from one sample sequenced in a study of response to subunit inactivated influenza vaccine. MiXCR, applied by TCRdb to the RT-PCR reads, yields one record per CDR3 protein. This table has about 540,000 distinct CDR3 sequences, around 13% appearing once. Material: PBMCs from blood, obtained roughly 13 days after vaccination. The receptors stem from a man in his forties or fifties who received an inactivated influenza vaccine.

This clonotype was observed a handful of times. The chain couples TRBV6-1 to TRBJ1-2; tentatively, D is TRBD1 (5 bases). Germline CDR1 is MNHNS and CDR2 is SASEGT. This CDR3 has 11 amino acids. The ends were cut back, 8 bases at V and 7 bases at J, with 11 bases in the middle. The CDR3 reads CASDSFGGYTF. CDR3 DNA: TGTGCCAGCGACAGTTTCGGTGGCTACACCTTC.

The genes are TRBV7-2 and TRBJ2-2, with 9 bases that match TRBD1. Germline trimming cut 6 bases from V and 0 bases from J; bases unmatched to any gene: 5. The CDR3 consists of 16 residues. In germline, CDR1 is SGHTA, CDR2 FQGNSA. CDR3 coding DNA: TGTGCCAGCAGTCGAACAGGGGGCGCGAACACCGGGGAGCTGTTTTTT. This gives the protein CASSRTGGANTGELFF.

This clonotype was observed a few times. This chain joins TRBV18 and TRBJ1-2; TRBD1 agrees at 7 bases. This CDR3 has 16 amino acids. J lost 1 base, V lost 5 bases, and 10 bases had no gene match. The germline CDR1 and CDR2 sequences are KGHSH and LQKENI. Here the CDR3 reads CASSTGALSINYGYTF. Written as DNA, the CDR3 is TGTGCCAGCTCAACAGGGGCACTCTCGATTAACTATGGCTACACCTTC.

The chain's CDR3 is CASSSDRGIPGANVLTF. The CDR3 nucleotides are TGCGCCAGCAGCTCGGACAGGGGAATCCCTGGGGCCAACGTCCTGACTTTC. V is TRBV5-1 and J is TRBJ2-6; TRBD1 matches 9 bases. Trimming removed 3 bases from V and 2 bases from J; junction bases left unmatched: 6. Germline assignment: CDR1 SGHRS and CDR2 YFSETQ. The CDR3 has 17 amino acids.

The chain couples TRBV13 to TRBJ2-3; possibly TRBD2 for D (7 bases). This CDR3 has 16 amino acids. CDR1 and CDR2 from the germline V gene are PRHDT and FYEKMQ (reference sequence). Trimming shortened V by 5 bases and J by 2 bases, and 17 bases separated the two germline ends. The CDR3: CASSTKGGGNTDTQYF. The CDR3 nucleotides read TGTGCCAGCAGCACGAAGGGAGGGGGGAACACAGATACGCAGTATTTT.

The rearrangement joins TRBV19 to TRBJ2-2; D uncertain. CDR1 and CDR2 from the germline V gene are LNHDA and SQIVND (reference sequence). The CDR3 consists of 14 residues. The germline V and J ends were trimmed by 2 bases and 4 bases, with 8 bases remaining between them. The CDR3 region is CASSIRLITGELFF. CDR3 sequence (DNA): TGTGCCAGTAGTATAAGACTTATCACCGGGGAGCTGTTTTTT. The full variable domain, with the rest looked up from reference TRBV19 and TRBJ2-2, is DGGITQSPKYLFRKEGQNVTLSCEQNLNHDAMYWYRQDPGQGLRLIYYSQIVNDFQKGDIAEGYSVSREKKESFPLTVTSAQKNPTAFYLCASSIRLITGELFFGEGSRLTVL.

The table lists this clonotype with a few counts. The rearrangement uses TRBV6-1 and TRBJ1-3, with D hard to call. V lost 6 bases, J lost 0 bases, and 9 bases lay in between. This CDR3 region has 14 residues. The germline V gene has CDR1 MNHNS and CDR2 SASEGT. The CDR3 here is CASRDARSGNTIYF. The CDR3 coding sequence is TGTGCCAGCAGAGACGCCCGCTCTGGAAACACCATATATTTT.

The genes are TRBV2 and TRBJ2-7; 12 bases line up with TRBD2. V was pared by 3 bases and J by 5 bases, with 5 bases of the junction left unmatched. The CDR3 spans 15 residues. Per the germline V gene, CDR1 is SNHLY and CDR2 is FYNNEI. The CDR3: CASSESGLAGNEQYF. The CDR3 DNA follows: TGTGCCAGCAGTGAGAGCGGACTAGCGGGAAACGAGCAGTACTTC.

V is TRBV5-1 and J is TRBJ1-1, with D tentatively TRBD1 (6 bases). This CDR3 has 12 amino acids. Per the germline V gene, CDR1 is SGHRS and CDR2 is YFSETQ. V lost 2 bases and J 11 bases, leaving 13 bases between the germline ends. CDR3 nucleotide sequence: TGCGCCAGCAGCTTACAGGGTAGGGATGCTTTCTTT. As protein: CASSLQGRDAFF.

V and J are TRBV19 and TRBJ2-7; possible D gene TRBD1, 6 bases. The ends were cut back, 6 bases at V and 4 bases at J, with 16 bases in the middle. The CDR3 extends over 14 amino acids. Germline V gives CDR1 LNHDA, CDR2 SQIVND (reference sequence). CDR3 coding DNA: TGTGCCAGTAGCCTCGCCGGGACACCTTACGAGCAGTACTTC. Translating gives CASSLAGTPYEQYF.

Only a few counts were recorded for this clonotype. The chain couples TRBV12-3 or TRBV12-4 to TRBJ2-5; D not resolved. V was clipped by 6 bases and J by 0 bases, with 14 bases between them. The CDR3 extends over 15 amino acids. The CDR3 region is CASRKRSSYQETQYF. In nucleotides, the CDR3 is TGTGCCAGCAGAAAGCGTTCGAGCTACCAAGAGACCCAGTACTTC.

The chain has TRBV7-2 and TRBJ2-3; 7 nucleotides agree with TRBD2. The ends lost 1 base at V and 5 bases at J; junction bases unmatched: 6. This CDR3 has 15 residues. Germline V CDR1 and CDR2: SGHTA, FQGNSA. In nucleotides, the CDR3 is TGTGCCAGCAGCTTAGGCGGGAGTCGTGGAGATACGCAGTATTTT. It encodes CASSLGGSRGDTQYF.

There are many counts of this clonotype. The V call is TRBV5-1, the J call TRBJ2-1, with D uncertain. The CDR3 is 15 residues long. V was clipped by 1 base and J by 0 bases, with 8 bases between them. Germline CDR1 SGHRS, CDR2 YFSETQ. CDR3 nucleotide sequence: TGCGCCAGCAGCTTGTTAGAAAGCTCCTACAATGAGCAGTTCTTC. Encoded protein: CASSLLESSYNEQFF.

Here the CDR3 reads CSVQLWGAAGNTIYF. The CDR3 DNA follows: TGCAGCGTCCAGTTATGGGGTGCTGCAGGAAACACCATATATTTT. The chain links TRBV29-1 to TRBJ1-3; D ambiguous. Looked up from germline, CDR1 is SQVTM and CDR2 is ANQGSEA. V was trimmed by 6 bases and J by 4 bases, leaving 19 bases between them. The CDR3 extends over 15 amino acids.

This clonotype was seen ten or more times. The DNA of the CDR3 is TGTGCCAGCAGCCTCCCGTCCCGGGGTGAGCAGTTCTTC. It is translated as CASSLPSRGEQFF. The V call is TRBV3-1, the J call TRBJ2-1, with D perhaps TRBD2 (5 bases). Trimming removed 4 bases at V and 9 bases at J, with 13 bases between. From germline, CDR1 is LGHDT and CDR2 YNNKEL (reference sequence). The CDR3 totals 13 residues.

This sequence joins TRBV21-1 and TRBJ2-7; the D segment call TRBD1 is taken from the table without a DNA check. TRBV21-1 is a pseudogene segment. The CDR3 contains 15 residues. CDR3 loop: CASSKRDRGPYEQYF. In DNA form, the CDR3 reads TGTGCCAGCAGCAAAAGGGACCGAGGACCCTACGAGCAGTACTTC.

This clonotype was seen only a few times. The gene calls are TRBV10-3 and TRBJ2-7; maybe TRBD2 (11 bases). This CDR3 spans 19 amino acids. Germline loops: CDR1 ENHRY, CDR2 SYGVKD. Trimming removed 6 bases from V and 4 bases from J, with 31 bases in between. CDR3 residues: CAISAAGTGELAGGYEQYF. In DNA, the CDR3 is TGTGCCATCAGCGCCGCGGGGACAGGGGAGCTAGCGGGGGGTTACGAGCAGTACTTC.

The gene calls are TRBV2 and TRBJ2-4; no reliable D call. The V gene lost 7 bases and the J gene lost 5 bases, with 15 bases spanning the gap. Germline CDR1 reads SNHLY; CDR2 reads FYNNEI. The CDR3 is 14 amino acids. The CDR3 DNA sequence: TGTGCCAGCAATGATCTACTGACGGAAAACATTCAGTACTTC. Its protein is CASNDLLTENIQYF.

This clonotype was picked up many times. This sequence joins TRBV7-2 and TRBJ2-1; no clear D. With 5 bases removed from V and 2 bases from J, the gap between germline ends came to 7 bases. Per germline, CDR1 SGHTA and CDR2 FQGNSA. The CDR3 is 13 residues long. The CDR3 nucleotides read TGTGCCAGCAGCCCTACGACCTACAATGAGCAGTTCTTC. This translates into CASSPTTYNEQFF. Based on the CDR3 plus reference TRBV7-2 and TRBJ2-1, the full variable domain is GAGVSQSPSNKVTEKGKDVELRCDPISGHTALYWYRQSLGQGLEFLIYFQGNSAPDKSGLPSDRFSAERTGGSVSTLTIQRTQQEDSAVYLCASSPTTYNEQFFGPGTRLTVL.

The sample holds a few counts of this clonotype. The J gene is TRBJ2-3, the V gene TRBV10-3, with D perhaps matching TRBD1 or TRBD2 (5 bases each). The ends were cut back, 4 bases at V and 1 base at J, with 15 bases in the middle. This CDR3 contains 16 residues. In germline, CDR1 is ENHRY, CDR2 SYGVKD. The CDR3, as DNA: TGTGCCATCAGTGTAGAAAGAGGGGATGGCACAGATACGCAGTATTTT. It encodes CAISVERGDGTDTQYF.

V gene TRBV7-2 combines with J gene TRBJ1-5; D is unresolved. Looked up from germline, CDR1 is SGHTA and CDR2 is FQGNSA. The CDR3 consists of 14 residues. The V gene lost 5 bases and the J gene lost 4 bases, with 12 bases spanning the gap. Written as DNA, the CDR3 is TGTGCCAGCAGCGCCCAGGCCCAGAATCAGCCCCAGCATTTT. Protein: CASSAQAQNQPQHF.

V gene TRBV29-1 combines with J gene TRBJ2-2; 7 positions agree with TRBD2. CDR3 length equals 13 residues. V shed 4 bases and J 6 bases; nucleotides not matched to a gene: 5. Germline values: CDR1 SQVTM, CDR2 ANQGSEA. CDR3 region: CSVVAGAAGELFF. As DNA, the CDR3 is TGCAGCGTTGTCGCGGGAGCGGCCGGGGAGCTGTTTTTT.

At least ten counts were recorded for this clonotype. The chain uses TRBV7-2 and TRBJ2-7; the D is unclear. Per germline, CDR1 SGHTA and CDR2 FQGNSA. V lost 2 bases and J 1 base, leaving 3 bases between the germline ends. This CDR3 contains 12 residues. The CDR3 reads CASSLRSYEQYF. The CDR3 coding sequence is TGTGCCAGCAGCTTAAGATCCTACGAGCAGTACTTC.

This clonotype was counted between two and nine times. The gene calls are TRBV12-3 or TRBV12-4 and TRBJ1-4; 10 bases line up with TRBD1. After removal of 2 bases from V and 6 bases from J, the junction contained 3 bases not matched to a gene. The CDR3 runs 15 residues. CDR3 loop: CASSLSGTGDEKLFF. The CDR3 DNA sequence: TGTGCCAGCAGTTTATCAGGGACAGGGGATGAAAAACTGTTTTTT.

In this sample, this clonotype turned up a few times. The chain carries TRBV4-3 and TRBJ2-2, with no clear D. This CDR3 region has 16 residues. The V gene's germline CDR1 is LGHNA and CDR2 YSLEER. V was trimmed by 3 bases and J by 0 bases, leaving 11 bases between them. CDR3 nucleotides: TGCGCCAGCAGCCAGTCACGGGCCTCGAACACCGGGGAGCTGTTTTTT. Protein: CASSQSRASNTGELFF.

The CDR3 spells CASSRSLSVRGSSYEQYF. CDR3 nucleotide sequence: TGTGCCAGCAGCCGGTCCTTAAGTGTAAGGGGGAGCTCCTACGAGCAGTACTTC. This chain uses TRBV11-2 with TRBJ2-7, with TRBD1 as a possible D gene (6 bases). CDR1 and CDR2 (germline): SGHAT, FQNNGV. CDR3 length: 18 amino acids. V was trimmed by 5 bases and J by 0 bases, leaving 23 bases between them.

The rearrangement links TRBV12-1 to TRBJ2-1; TRBD1, the table's D call, lacks a check against the DNA. TRBV12-1 is marked as a pseudogene. This CDR3 has 16 amino acids. The CDR3 DNA reads as TGTGCCAGCAGCCCAACAGGGGAAATATCCTACAATGAGCAGTTCTTC. It encodes CASSPTGEISYNEQFF.

This clonotype was found a few times. This chain joins TRBV20-1 and TRBJ2-3; D is possibly TRBD1 or TRBD2 (5 bases each). CDR1 is DFQATT, CDR2 SNEGSKA, per germline (reference sequence). CDR3 length: 16 residues. The V and J ends lost 6 bases and 0 bases respectively, with 19 bases between them. CDR3 sequence (DNA): TGCAGTGCCAGATACGGTGTCGGGGCGAGCACAGATACGCAGTATTTT. It yields the protein CSARYGVGASTDTQYF.

This chain joins TRBV11-3 and TRBJ2-1; 8 nucleotides match TRBD2. CDR3 size: 15 residues. Germline loops: CDR1 SGHNT, CDR2 YENEEA. The ends lost 5 bases at V and 7 bases at J; junction bases unmatched: 10. As DNA, the CDR3 is TGTGCCAGCAGCATAGGACTAGCTGTGTGGAATGAGCAGTTCTTC. Translated: CASSIGLAVWNEQFF.

There are a few counts of this clonotype. This chain uses TRBV6-2 or TRBV6-3 with TRBJ2-5, with D uncertain. The CDR3 loop spans 13 amino acids. Germline V gene sequence: CDR1 MNHEY, CDR2 SVGEGT. V lost 2 bases and J lost 4, with 8 bases in between. The CDR3 bases are TGTGCCAGCAGTTACCCGGGCCCAGAGACCCAGTACTTC. It translates to CASSYPGPETQYF.

The sample holds many counts of this clonotype. V and J are TRBV7-2 and TRBJ2-2, with D hard to call. V lost 1 base to trimming and J lost 0 bases, with 3 bases between them. The CDR3 length is 14 residues. Germline CDR1 reads SGHTA; CDR2 reads FQGNSA. CDR3 in amino acids: CASSLVTNTGELFF. The DNA for the CDR3 is TGTGCCAGCAGCTTAGTAACGAACACCGGGGAGCTGTTTTTT.

This clonotype was detected many times. The chain uses TRBV9 and TRBJ2-6; no definite D call. The germline V gene encodes CDR1 SGDLS and CDR2 YYNGEE. The V gene lost 5 bases and the J gene lost 0 bases, with 9 bases spanning the gap. The CDR3 runs to 15 residues. Here the CDR3 DNA reads TGTGCCAGCAGTGTTGGTGGCTCTGGGGCCAACGTCCTGACTTTC. This sequence encodes CASSVGGSGANVLTF.